Included here is one T cell receptor beta chain sequence, with context. The data were produced by immunoSEQ multiplex PCR, yet TCRdb's version contains in-frame clones alone and is incomplete. The profile shows more than 65,000 clones, less than 90% of them singletons. This entry belongs to a study of OX40 agonist ivuxolimab in advanced cancers. Study background: Partial responses were achieved by three patients: one hepatocellular carcinoma, two cutaneous melanoma.

This CDR3 comprises 17 residues. Germline CDR1 SGHNT, CDR2 YENEEA. V gave up 5 bases and J gave up 3 bases; unmatched junction bases: 11. The origin of this receptor is an adult with an advanced solid tumor such as melanoma, head and neck, liver or kidney cancer. The specimen comprised CD4+ or CD8+ T cells sorted from blood, sampled in a trial of the OX40 agonist ivuxolimab. This chain links TRBV11-3 with TRBJ2-2, with TRBD2 matching 8 bases. The CDR3 coding sequence is TGTGCCAGCAGCCCGACTAGCGCCCAAGGGGACACCGGGGAGCTGTTTTTT. Its translation is CASSPTSAQGDTGELFF.